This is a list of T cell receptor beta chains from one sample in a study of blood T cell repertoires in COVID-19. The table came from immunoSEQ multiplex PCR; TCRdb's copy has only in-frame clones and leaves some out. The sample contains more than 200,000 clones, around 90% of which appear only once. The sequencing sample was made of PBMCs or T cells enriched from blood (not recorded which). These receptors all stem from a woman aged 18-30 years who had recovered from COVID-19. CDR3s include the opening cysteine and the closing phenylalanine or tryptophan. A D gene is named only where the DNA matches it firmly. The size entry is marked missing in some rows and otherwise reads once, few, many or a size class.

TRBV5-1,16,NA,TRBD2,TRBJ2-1,CASRGTSGGPYNEQFF,TGCGCCAGCAGGGGAACTAGCGGGGGGCCATACAATGAGCAGTTCTTC
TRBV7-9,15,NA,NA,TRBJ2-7,CASSPGPGRFYEQYF,TGTGCCAGCAGCCCCGGGCCTGGGAGGTTCTACGAGCAGTACTTC
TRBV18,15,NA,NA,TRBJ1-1,CASSTNRELNTEAFF,TGTGCCAGCTCAACAAACAGGGAGTTGAACACTGAAGCTTTCTTT
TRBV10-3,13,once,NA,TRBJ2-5,CAISATGVETQYF,TGTGCCATCAGTGCCACCGGAGTTGAGACCCAGTACTTC
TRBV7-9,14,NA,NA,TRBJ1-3,CASSLTRSGNTIYF,TGTGCCAGCAGCTTAACACGCTCTGGAAACACCATATATTTT
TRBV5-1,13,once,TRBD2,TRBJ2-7,CASSETSYNEQYF,TGCGCCAGCAGCGAGACTAGCTACAACGAGCAGTACTTC
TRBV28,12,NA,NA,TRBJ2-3,CATSTSFMSQYF,TGTGCCACCTCGACTAGTTTCATGTCACAGTATTTT
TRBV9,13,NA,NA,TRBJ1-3,CASQGNSGNTIYF,TGTGCCAGCCAGGGGAACTCTGGAAACACCATATATTTT
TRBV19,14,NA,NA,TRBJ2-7,CASSINGQAYEQYF,TGTGCCAGTAGTATCAATGGGCAGGCCTACGAGCAGTACTTC
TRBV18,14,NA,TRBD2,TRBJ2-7,CASSEAGDGYEQYF,TGTGCCAGCTCAGAAGCGGGAGATGGATACGAGCAGTACTTC
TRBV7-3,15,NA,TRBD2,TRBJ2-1,CASKVDGTSYNEQFF,TGTGCCAGCAAAGTGGACGGGACTAGTTACAATGAGCAGTTCTTC
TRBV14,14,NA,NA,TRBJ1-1,CASTFGAVNTEAFF,TGTGCCAGCACCTTTGGGGCGGTGAACACTGAAGCTTTCTTT
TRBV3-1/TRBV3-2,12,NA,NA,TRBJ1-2,CASSQAVFGYTF,TGTGCCAGCAGCCAAGCGGTCTTCGGCTACACCTTC
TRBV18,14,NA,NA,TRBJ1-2,CASSGSRASNGYTF,TGTGCCAGCTCAGGGTCCAGGGCTTCAAATGGCTACACCTTC
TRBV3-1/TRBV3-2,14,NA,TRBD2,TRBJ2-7,CASRGAGEYYEQYF,TGTGCCAGCAGAGGAGCGGGAGAATACTACGAGCAGTACTTC
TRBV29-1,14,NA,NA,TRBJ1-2,CSVLYQSDNYGYTF,TGCAGCGTTCTGTACCAGTCAGATAACTATGGCTACACCTTC
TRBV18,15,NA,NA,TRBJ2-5,CASSPPDWAQPTQYF,TGTGCCAGCTCACCACCGGATTGGGCCCAGCCGACCCAGTACTTC
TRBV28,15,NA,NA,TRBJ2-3,CASSFGDLLTDTQYF,TGTGCCAGCAGTTTTGGCGACTTACTCACAGATACGCAGTATTTT
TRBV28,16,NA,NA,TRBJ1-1,CASSLGRASGGTEAFF,TGTGCCAGCAGTTTAGGGAGGGCCTCGGGCGGCACTGAAGCTTTCTTT
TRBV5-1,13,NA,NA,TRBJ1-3,CASSLGAGDTIYF,TGCGCCAGCAGCTTGGGTGCCGGTGACACCATATATTTT
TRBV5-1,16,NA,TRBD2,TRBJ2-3,CASSPGLAMSADTQYF,TGCGCCAGCAGCCCGGGACTAGCGATGTCCGCAGATACGCAGTATTTT
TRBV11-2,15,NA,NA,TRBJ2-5,CASSLFLRAGETQYF,TGTGCCAGCAGCTTATTTTTGAGGGCGGGTGAGACCCAGTACTTC
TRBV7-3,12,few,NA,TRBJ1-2,CASTRREGGYTF,TGTGCCAGCACAAGAAGGGAGGGTGGCTACACCTTC
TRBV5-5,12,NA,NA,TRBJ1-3,CASSPGGTTIYF,TGTGCCAGCAGCCCGGGGGGTACCACCATATATTTT
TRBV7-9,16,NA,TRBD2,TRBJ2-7,CASSPSGKRELYEQYF,TGTGCCAGCAGCCCCTCGGGGAAGCGGGAGCTCTACGAGCAGTACTTC
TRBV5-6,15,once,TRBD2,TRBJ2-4,CASSLPGTTKNIQYF,TGTGCCAGCAGCTTGCCTGGGACTACCAAAAACATTCAGTACTTC
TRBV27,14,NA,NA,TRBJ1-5,CASSARRGNQPQHF,TGTGCCAGCAGTGCCCGGAGAGGCAATCAGCCCCAGCATTTT
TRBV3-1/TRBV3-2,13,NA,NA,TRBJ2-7,CASSQVEGGLEYF,TGTGCCAGCAGCCAAGTGGAGGGAGGCCTAGAGTACTTC
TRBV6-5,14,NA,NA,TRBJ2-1,CASIRTGAYNEQFF,TGTGCCAGCATCAGGACCGGGGCCTACAATGAGCAGTTCTTC
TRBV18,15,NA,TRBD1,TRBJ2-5,CASSPQDRGRETQYF,TGTGCCAGCTCACCTCAGGACAGGGGGCGAGAGACCCAGTACTTC
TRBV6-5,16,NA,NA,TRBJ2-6,CASSYWMLDRANVLTF,TGTGCCAGCAGTTACTGGATGCTGGACAGGGCCAACGTCCTGACTTTC
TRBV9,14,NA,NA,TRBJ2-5,CASSVYGGQETQYF,TGTGCCAGCAGCGTGTACGGGGGCCAAGAGACCCAGTACTTC
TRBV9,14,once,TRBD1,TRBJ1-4,CASNGQGDNEKLFF,TGTGCCAGCAATGGACAGGGGGATAATGAAAAACTGTTTTTT
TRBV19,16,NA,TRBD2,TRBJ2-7,CASSIDLFLTSGEQYF,TGTGCCAGTAGTATAGATCTCTTCTTAACTAGCGGAGAGCAGTACTTC
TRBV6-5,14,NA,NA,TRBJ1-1,CASSYSPVNTEAFF,TGTGCCAGCAGTTATTCCCCGGTGAACACTGAAGCTTTCTTT
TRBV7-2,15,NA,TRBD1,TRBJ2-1,CASSPTGGGYNEQFF,TGTGCCAGCAGCCCGACAGGGGGCGGGTACAATGAGCAGTTCTTC
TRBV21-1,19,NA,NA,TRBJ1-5,CASSAPRRIQTGHNQPQHF,TGTGCCAGCAGCGCCCCCCGCAGAATACAGACAGGGCACAATCAGCCCCAGCATTTT
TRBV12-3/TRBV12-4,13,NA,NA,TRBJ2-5,CASSVDFQETQYF,TGTGCCAGCAGTGTGGACTTCCAAGAGACCCAGTACTTC
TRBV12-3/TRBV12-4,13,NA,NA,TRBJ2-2,CASSYLQAGELFF,TGTGCCAGCAGTTACTTACAGGCCGGGGAGCTGTTTTTT
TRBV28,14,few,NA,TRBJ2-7,CAAARQGGSYEQYF,TGTGCCGCAGCGAGGCAGGGGGGTTCCTACGAGCAGTACTTC
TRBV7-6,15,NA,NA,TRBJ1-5,CASSLMAGSNQPQHF,TGTGCCAGCAGCTTAATGGCAGGGAGCAATCAGCCCCAGCATTTT
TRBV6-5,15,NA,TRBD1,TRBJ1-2,CASTQAQGVTYGYTF,TGTGCCAGCACCCAAGCCCAGGGGGTAACTTATGGCTACACCTTC
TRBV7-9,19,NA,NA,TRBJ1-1,CASRPNYVGLGSVNTEAFF,TGTGCCAGCAGACCCAATTACGTGGGACTGGGATCGGTGAACACTGAAGCTTTCTTT
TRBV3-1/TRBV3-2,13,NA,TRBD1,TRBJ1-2,CASRGQGAYGYTF,TGTGCCAGCCGCGGACAGGGCGCCTATGGCTACACCTTC
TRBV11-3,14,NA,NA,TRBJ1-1,CASSPGGGSTEAFF,TGTGCCAGCAGCCCTGGGGGGGGGTCCACTGAAGCTTTCTTT
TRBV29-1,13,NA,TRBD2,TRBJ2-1,CSGGLAGKNEQFF,TGCAGCGGTGGACTAGCGGGAAAGAATGAGCAGTTCTTC
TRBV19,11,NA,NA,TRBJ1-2,CACRRSYGYTF,TGTGCCTGTCGGCGGTCCTATGGCTACACCTTC